Listed below are T cell receptor beta chains from one sample, sequenced in a study of blood T cell repertoires in COVID-19. Produced via immunoSEQ multiplex PCR; TCRdb's table is partial and in-frame only. The sample records a few hundred thousand clones, 85% being singletons. Sequenced material: peripheral blood. The origin of the receptors is a woman aged 50 to 60 with active or convalescent COVID-19. CDR3s include the opening cysteine and the closing phenylalanine or tryptophan. The order of the fields is CDR3 DNA, CDR3 protein, V gene, D gene, J gene, clone size. A D gene is named only where the DNA matches it firmly. Rows may omit the clone size; those that give it use once, few, many or a size class.

cdr3_nt: TGTGCCAGCAGTGTTAAACAGGGGGCTGGAAACACCATATATTTT
cdr3_aa: CASSVKQGAGNTIYF
v_call: TRBV6-6
d_call: TRBD1
j_call: TRBJ1-3
clone_size: NA

cdr3_nt: TGTGCCAGCAGTGAAGGGGGACTACTCGCGTACGAGCAGTACTTC
cdr3_aa: CASSEGGLLAYEQYF
v_call: TRBV7-8
d_call: NA
j_call: TRBJ2-7
clone_size: NA

cdr3_nt: TGTGCCAGCAGGGGGCCTTTAACAGATACGCAGTATTTT
cdr3_aa: CASRGPLTDTQYF
v_call: TRBV28
d_call: NA
j_call: TRBJ2-3
clone_size: NA

cdr3_nt: TGTGCCAGCAGCTTGACAGGGGTCGGTTCACCCCTCCACTTT
cdr3_aa: CASSLTGVGSPLHF
v_call: TRBV28
d_call: TRBD1
j_call: TRBJ1-6
clone_size: NA

cdr3_nt: TGCGCCAGCCGGACAGGGGGCTACGAGCAGTACTTC
cdr3_aa: CASRTGGYEQYF
v_call: TRBV10-2
d_call: TRBD1
j_call: TRBJ2-7
clone_size: NA

cdr3_nt: TGTGCCAGCAGCCAAGTCCAGGATTTAACAACTAATGAAAAACTGTTTTTT
cdr3_aa: CASSQVQDLTTNEKLFF
v_call: TRBV3-1/TRBV3-2
d_call: NA
j_call: TRBJ1-4
clone_size: once

cdr3_nt: TGTGCCTGGAGTCCAGGGCCCTACGAGCAGTACTTC
cdr3_aa: CAWSPGPYEQYF
v_call: TRBV30
d_call: NA
j_call: TRBJ2-7
clone_size: few

cdr3_nt: TGTGCCAGCAGTTTCCCGACAGGGGGTCAAGTCGGACTCTATGGCTACACCTTC
cdr3_aa: CASSFPTGGQVGLYGYTF
v_call: TRBV28
d_call: TRBD1
j_call: TRBJ1-2
clone_size: few

cdr3_nt: TGCAGCGTATTCCGGGACAGGCCAGGAGAGCAGTACTTC
cdr3_aa: CSVFRDRPGEQYF
v_call: TRBV29-1
d_call: TRBD1
j_call: TRBJ2-7
clone_size: NA

cdr3_nt: TGTGCCAGCAGCTTTAGCGGGTACTACAATGAGCAGTTCTTC
cdr3_aa: CASSFSGYYNEQFF
v_call: TRBV5-6
d_call: TRBD2
j_call: TRBJ2-1
clone_size: NA

cdr3_nt: TGTGCCAGCAGCTTAGATCTAGCGGGAAGGTTACGCGGGGAGCTGTTTTTT
cdr3_aa: CASSLDLAGRLRGELFF
v_call: TRBV11-2
d_call: TRBD2
j_call: TRBJ2-2
clone_size: NA

cdr3_nt: TGTGCCAGCACGGCTTACAGCAAAGCTTTCTTT
cdr3_aa: CASTAYSKAFF
v_call: TRBV19
d_call: NA
j_call: TRBJ1-1
clone_size: NA

cdr3_nt: TGTGCCAGCAGTGAATACCAGGGACTGGTGGAGCAGTACTTC
cdr3_aa: CASSEYQGLVEQYF
v_call: TRBV6-1
d_call: NA
j_call: TRBJ2-7
clone_size: once

cdr3_nt: TGTGCCAGCAGATTTCGCCAGGGAAACACTGAAGCTTTCTTT
cdr3_aa: CASRFRQGNTEAFF
v_call: TRBV3-1/TRBV3-2
d_call: NA
j_call: TRBJ1-1
clone_size: NA

cdr3_nt: TGTGCCAGCAGTGAGGTATTACAGGGTCGGTTTGGAAACACCATATATTTT
cdr3_aa: CASSEVLQGRFGNTIYF
v_call: TRBV6-1
d_call: NA
j_call: TRBJ1-3
clone_size: NA

cdr3_nt: TGTGCCAGCAGCAAGGGACAGGGAGCTTACGAGCAGTACTTC
cdr3_aa: CASSKGQGAYEQYF
v_call: TRBV13
d_call: TRBD1
j_call: TRBJ2-7
clone_size: NA